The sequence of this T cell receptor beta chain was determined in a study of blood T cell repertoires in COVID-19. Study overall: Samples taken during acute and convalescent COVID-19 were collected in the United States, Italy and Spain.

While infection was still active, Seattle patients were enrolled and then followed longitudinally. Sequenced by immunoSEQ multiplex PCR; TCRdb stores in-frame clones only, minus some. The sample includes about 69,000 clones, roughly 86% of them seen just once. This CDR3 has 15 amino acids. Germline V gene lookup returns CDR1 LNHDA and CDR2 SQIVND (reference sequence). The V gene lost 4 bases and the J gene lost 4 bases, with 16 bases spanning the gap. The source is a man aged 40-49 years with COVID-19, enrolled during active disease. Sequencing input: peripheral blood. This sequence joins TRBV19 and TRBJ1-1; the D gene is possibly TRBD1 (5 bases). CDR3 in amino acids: CASSRRGGMGTEAFF. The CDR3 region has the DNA TGTGCCAGTAGTAGACGGGGGGGAATGGGCACTGAAGCTTTCTTT.